This TCR beta chain stems from a study of T cells in women clearing cervical HPV infection. Study at large: Women with histologically confirmed HPV16-related CIN3 or worse, 2 with invasive cancer, served as cases.

CDR1 and CDR2 from the germline V gene are SGHDT and YYEEEE. The germline V and J ends were trimmed by 2 bases and 3 bases, with 12 bases remaining between them. This CDR3 region has 15 residues. A note on this clone: The antigen is not known. The read ends 3 residues before the CDR3 terminus; that terminus is restored from the germline J gene.

Study-wide results and limits: CIN3+ cases had significantly higher TCR richness than controls; evenness did not differ. Associations may precede or follow infection; HPV-specific or memory T cells were not isolated.

The data were produced by immunoSEQ multiplex PCR, yet TCRdb's version contains in-frame clones alone and is incomplete. Here the sample table reports some 41,000 clones. Dot-blot hybridization genotyped cervical HPV amplified with MY09/MY11 PCR. Material: blood buffy coat. The receptor was isolated from a woman between 18 and 70 years old with a cervical HPV16 infection that either progressed to CIN3+ or cleared (not recorded which). This sequence joins TRBV5-6 and TRBJ2-1; D possibly corresponds to TRBD2 (6 bases). The covered CDR3 bases are TGTGCCAGCAGCTTTTCGGGACTGCACTACAATGAG. Translation: CASSFSGLHYNE. The whole CDR3 is CASSFSGLHYNEQFF.